These 8 T cell receptor beta chains came from one sample sequenced in a study of T-cell memory formation after mild COVID-19. TCRdb analysed the 5' RACE reads with MiXCR anew, one entry per CDR3 protein. The data show 150,000 or so distinct CDR3 sequences, more than 14% seen once. Specimen: PBMCs or a T cell subset sorted from them (not recorded which). All receptors come from an adult woman who had mild COVID-19 (a few samples of this study predate the infection). Cell type and time point are not known.

V usage is TRBV12-3 or TRBV12-4 and J usage is TRBJ2-7; TRBD2 agrees at 15 bases. J lost 4 bases, V lost 4 bases, and 5 bases had no gene match. The length of the CDR3 is 16 residues. This CDR3 reads CASSSGLAGGPYEQYF. The CDR3 nucleotides are TGTGCCAGCAGTTCGGGACTAGCGGGAGGACCGTACGAGCAGTACTTC.

The rearrangement uses TRBV29-1 and TRBJ1-2; TRBD1 is a possible D gene (5 bases). The CDR3 is 13 residues long. V lost 4 bases and J 3 bases, leaving 12 bases between the germline ends. Germline V gene data show CDR1 as SQVTM and CDR2 as ANQGSEA. For the CDR3, the DNA is TGCAGCGTTGGAGGACTGGGGGACTATGGCTACACCTTC. This codes for CSVGGLGDYGYTF.

This clonotype was detected only a few times. V gene TRBV7-8 combines with J gene TRBJ2-5, with TRBD2 matching 8 bases. CDR3 length: 17 amino acids. V trimming: 3 bases; J trimming: 5 bases; junction bases outside the gene matches: 14. Germline CDR1 SGHVS, CDR2 FQNEAQ. In nucleotides, the CDR3 is TGTGCCAGCAGCTTCCCCCCTACGGGGGGGCCGGGGGAGACCCAGTACTTC. It specifies CASSFPPTGGPGETQYF.

A few counts support this clonotype. The chain combines TRBV5-1 with TRBJ1-1, with 8 nucleotides matching TRBD1. Germline V gene lookup returns CDR1 SGHRS and CDR2 YFSETQ. V was clipped by 2 bases and J by 5 bases; unmatched bases: 8. There are 15 residues in the CDR3. The CDR3 region has the DNA TGCGCCAGCAGCTTCCGGACAGGGATGGGGACTGAAGCTTTCTTT. It encodes CASSFRTGMGTEAFF. The full variable domain, rest sourced from reference TRBV5-1 and TRBJ1-1, is KAGVTQTPRYLIKTRGQQVTLSCSPISGHRSVSWYQQTPGQGLQFLFEYFSETQRNKGNFPGRFSGRQFSNSRSEMNVSTLELGDSALYLCASSFRTGMGTEAFFGQGTRLTVV.

This chain connects TRBV19 to TRBJ1-3, with D hard to call. This CDR3 is built from 15 residues. The V and J ends lost 4 bases and 3 bases respectively, with 13 bases between them. Germline V lookup: CDR1 LNHDA, CDR2 SQIVND (reference sequence). Here the CDR3 reads CASSTSYTVGNTIYF. The CDR3 region has the DNA TGTGCCAGTAGTACAAGCTACACAGTTGGAAACACCATATATTTT.

In its sample, this clonotype was seen a few times. J is TRBJ2-3 and V is TRBV2, with 7 bases lining up with TRBD2. The CDR3 is 18 amino acids. Germline V gene data show CDR1 as SNHLY and CDR2 as FYNNEI. V dropped 6 bases and J dropped 1; count of bases not matched to a gene: 16. The DNA for the CDR3 is TGTGCCAGCAGCTCCGGGACTACCACCCCGACTCGCACAGATACGCAGTATTTT. Its protein product is CASSSGTTTPTRTDTQYF.

This clonotype has more than one count but fewer than ten. This chain links TRBV19 with TRBJ1-5; D is possibly TRBD1 (5 bases). CDR3 length equals 12 residues. Germline CDR1 is LNHDA and CDR2 is SQIVND (reference sequence). Trimming stripped 5 bases from V and 11 bases from J, with 13 bases between. DNA of the CDR3: TGTGCCAGTAGTCTTGGTGGGACGGCCCAGCATTTT. Translated: CASSLGGTAQHF.

The rearrangement joins TRBV5-1 to TRBJ2-2; D gene uncertain. The V end lost 5 bases, the J end lost 5 bases, and 10 bases lay between the germline ends. CDR1 and CDR2 from the germline V gene are SGHRS and YFSETQ. There are 13 residues in the CDR3. CDR3 protein: CASRHGWTGELFF. The CDR3 DNA reads as TGCGCCAGCAGGCACGGTTGGACCGGGGAGCTGTTTTTT.